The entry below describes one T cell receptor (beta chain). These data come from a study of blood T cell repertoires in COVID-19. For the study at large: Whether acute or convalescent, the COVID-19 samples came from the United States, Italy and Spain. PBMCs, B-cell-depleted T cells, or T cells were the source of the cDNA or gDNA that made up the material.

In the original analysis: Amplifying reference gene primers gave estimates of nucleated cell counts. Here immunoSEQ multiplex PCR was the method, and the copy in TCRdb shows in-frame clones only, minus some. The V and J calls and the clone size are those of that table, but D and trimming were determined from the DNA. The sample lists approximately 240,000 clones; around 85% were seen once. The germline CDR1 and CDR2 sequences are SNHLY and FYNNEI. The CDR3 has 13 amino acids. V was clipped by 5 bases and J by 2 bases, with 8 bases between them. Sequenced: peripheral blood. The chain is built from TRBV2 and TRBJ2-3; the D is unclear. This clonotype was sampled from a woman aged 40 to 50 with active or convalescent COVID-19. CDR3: CASSPPFTDTQYF. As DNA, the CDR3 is TGTGCCAGCAGTCCCCCTTTCACAGATACGCAGTATTTT. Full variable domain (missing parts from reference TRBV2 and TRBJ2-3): EPEVTQTPSHQVTQMGQEVILRCVPISNHLYFYWYRQILGQKVEFLVSFYNNEISEKSEIFDDQFSVERPDGSNFTLKIRSTKLEDSAMYFCASSPPFTDTQYFGPGTRLTVL.